These T cell receptor beta chains were read from a single sample in a study of early T cells in non-severe SARS-CoV-2 infection. TCRdb fed the 5' RACE reads into MiXCR, producing one record per CDR3 protein. The sample comprises under 85,000 distinct CDR3 sequences, about an eighth of which are singletons, and around 6% rests with the top ten. Sequencing was performed on whole blood, taken at baseline. Receptor source: an adult who was a healthcare worker with PCR-confirmed SARS-CoV-2 infection or an uninfected control (not recorded which). Both conserved end residues are part of each CDR3. A D gene is named only where the DNA matches it firmly. Some rows have no size entry. The others give once, few or many, or a class for an expanded clone.

DNA,CDR3,length,D,V,size,J
TGCAGTGCTAGAGATAGAATAGCGGGGTTCACCGGGGAGCTGTTTTTT,CSARDRIAGFTGELFF,16,TRBD2,TRBV20-1,few,TRBJ2-2
TGCGCCAGCAGCTTGGCGGCGGTGGGAAACACCATATATTTT,CASSLAAVGNTIYF,14,.,TRBV5-1,.,TRBJ1-3
TGTGCCAGCGTTTCTCGGGGGGCCGCGCGGCATGAGCAGTTCTTC,CASVSRGAARHEQFF,15,.,TRBV6-2/TRBV6-3,many,TRBJ2-1
TGTGCCAGCAGCTTAACGGCAACAACAGATACGCAGTATTTT,CASSLTATTDTQYF,14,.,TRBV7-3,many,TRBJ2-3
TGCAGTGCTAGGAGGTCGGGGGGAAGTCAGCCCCAGCATTTT,CSARRSGGSQPQHF,14,.,TRBV20-1,few,TRBJ1-5
TGTGCCAGCTCACCGGTGATGAATGAGCAGTTCTTC,CASSPVMNEQFF,12,.,TRBV18,.,TRBJ2-1
TGCAGCGTTCTGGGTGGCACAGATACGCAGTATTTT,CSVLGGTDTQYF,12,.,TRBV29-1,few,TRBJ2-3
TGTGCCAGTAGTCCCGGGACCCGTCACAATGAGCAGTTCTTC,CASSPGTRHNEQFF,14,.,TRBV12-3/TRBV12-4,.,TRBJ2-1
TGTGCCAGCAGCTCAGAGACAGGGGGGTCCTACAATGAGCAGTTCTTC,CASSSETGGSYNEQFF,16,TRBD1,TRBV11-3,many,TRBJ2-1
TGCAGTGCTAGAGATGCCCGCCTTCCGGGAGTCGGGAATGAGCAGTTCTTC,CSARDARLPGVGNEQFF,17,.,TRBV20-1,.,TRBJ2-1
TGCAGCGTTGAAAGGCAGAACACTGAAGCTTTCTTT,CSVERQNTEAFF,12,.,TRBV29-1,.,TRBJ1-1
TGCAGTGCTGCGGGACTAGCGGGAGACGGCACTAGCACAGATACGCAGTATTTT,CSAAGLAGDGTSTDTQYF,18,TRBD2,TRBV20-1,.,TRBJ2-3
TGTGCCAGCTCTTACAGCAACACCGGGGAGCTGTTTTTT,CASSYSNTGELFF,13,.,TRBV12-3/TRBV12-4,few,TRBJ2-2
TGCAGCGTTCAGCCGGGACAGGGGGCCCACTACGAGCAGTACTTC,CSVQPGQGAHYEQYF,15,TRBD1,TRBV29-1,many,TRBJ2-7
TGCAGCGGCAGGAGACAAGAGACCCAGTACTTC,CSGRRQETQYF,11,.,TRBV29-1,few,TRBJ2-5
TGTGCCAGCCGACAGGCTCTCGGTTCACCCCTCCACTTT,CASRQALGSPLHF,13,.,TRBV19,.,TRBJ1-6
TGCAGTGCTAGAGACGGGAGTGATACCTACGAGCAGTACTTC,CSARDGSDTYEQYF,14,.,TRBV20-1,many,TRBJ2-7
TGTGCCAGCAGCTTGGGACAGGGCGTGGAGACCCAGTACTTC,CASSLGQGVETQYF,14,TRBD1,TRBV7-9,.,TRBJ2-5
TGTGCCAGCTCATTTGGGGGCCGCCACAATGAGCAGTTCTTC,CASSFGGRHNEQFF,14,.,TRBV18,many,TRBJ2-1
TGTGCCAGCAGCTTGGGGGGATCCAAGGGAGAGACCCAGTACTTC,CASSLGGSKGETQYF,15,.,TRBV5-4,.,TRBJ2-5
TGTGCTAGTGGTTTGGGCGGGCAAGGTACGCAGTATTTT,CASGLGGQGTQYF,13,.,TRBV12-5,.,TRBJ2-3
TGCAGTGCTAGAGATCGTTCAGGGAGTTCCTATGGCTACACCTTC,CSARDRSGSSYGYTF,15,.,TRBV20-1,many,TRBJ1-2
TGTGCCAGCAGCCAGAGGACAGGGGCGGGAGTCGGCACCGGGGAGCTGTTTTTT,CASSQRTGAGVGTGELFF,18,TRBD1,TRBV5-5,many,TRBJ2-2
TGTGCCACCCTAACAGGGGGAGGCGGGGAGCTGTTTTTT,CATLTGGGGELFF,13,TRBD1,TRBV6-1,.,TRBJ2-2
TGCGCCAGCGGCCCCTCTGGGGCCAACGTCCTGACTTTC,CASGPSGANVLTF,13,.,TRBV5-1,.,TRBJ2-6
TGTGCCAGCAGCTTAACCTCCGGGACAGGGCGCCACGAGCAGTACTTC,CASSLTSGTGRHEQYF,16,TRBD1,TRBV7-6,many,TRBJ2-7
TGTGCCAGCAGCCAAGGCGGGGGCGTCGGACAGCCCCAGCATTTT,CASSQGGGVGQPQHF,15,.,TRBV3-1,many,TRBJ1-5
TGTGCCACCAGCGAAACGCGGGGAACGTCAGATACGCAGTATTTT,CATSETRGTSDTQYF,15,.,TRBV15,few,TRBJ2-3
TGTGCCAGCAGCTTGGCCGGGCCCGGGGCCAACGTCCTGACTTTC,CASSLAGPGANVLTF,15,.,TRBV5-5,.,TRBJ2-6
TGTGCCAGCAGCCAAATTGGCGGGGGGGCGAATGAGCAGTTCTTC,CASSQIGGGANEQFF,15,TRBD2,TRBV3-1,few,TRBJ2-1
TGCGCCAGCACCCCTGGCAGGCTCTATGGCTACACCTTC,CASTPGRLYGYTF,13,.,TRBV5-1,many,TRBJ1-2
TGTGCCAGCAGCCCCAGGGGAGGACAGGGTACCAGCACAGATACGCAGTATTTT,CASSPRGGQGTSTDTQYF,18,TRBD1,TRBV7-9,.,TRBJ2-3
TGTGCCAGCAGTTATCTAAGGGACTACGAGCAGTACTTC,CASSYLRDYEQYF,13,.,TRBV6-2/TRBV6-3,few,TRBJ2-7
TGTGCCATCAGTGAGGGGCCAAACATTCAGTACTTC,CAISEGPNIQYF,12,.,TRBV10-3,.,TRBJ2-4
TGCAGCGTTACGAGGGGGCTCTATGGCTACACCTTC,CSVTRGLYGYTF,12,TRBD1,TRBV29-1,many,TRBJ1-2
TGTGCCAGCAGGCCCCAGGGGTCCTCTGGAAACACCATATATTTT,CASRPQGSSGNTIYF,15,.,TRBV12-3/TRBV12-4,once,TRBJ1-3
TGTGCCACCAGTGATCCGGGATTTAATGAGCAGTTCTTC,CATSDPGFNEQFF,13,.,TRBV24-1,many,TRBJ2-1
TGTGCCAGCAGCCAAGGACCGGGACAGGGGGATGGCTACACCTTC,CASSQGPGQGDGYTF,15,TRBD1,TRBV3-1,many,TRBJ1-2
TGCAGCGCCTTAGCGGGATCCACCATGGGGCAGTACTTC,CSALAGSTMGQYF,13,TRBD2,TRBV29-1,few,TRBJ2-7
TGTGCCAGCAGCCCGCCGCTTAGACCCCTTTTTGAGCAGTTCTTC,CASSPPLRPLFEQFF,15,.,TRBV28,.,TRBJ2-1
TGTGCCAGCTCTCTTGACAGGGGAGGCTTGTCTGGAAACACCATATATTTT,CASSLDRGGLSGNTIYF,17,TRBD1,TRBV18,many,TRBJ1-3
TGTGCCAGCAGTCCCGGGGGGACCCAGTACTTC,CASSPGGTQYF,11,.,TRBV12-3/TRBV12-4,many,TRBJ2-5
TGTGCCAGCAGTCCCCCCCCGCGGAGCTCCTACAATGAGCAGTTCTTC,CASSPPPRSSYNEQFF,16,.,TRBV12-3/TRBV12-4,.,TRBJ2-1
TGTGCCAGCAAATTCGTCCGATATTCGGATACGCAGTATTTT,CASKFVRYSDTQYF,14,.,TRBV6-1,once,TRBJ2-3
TGTGCCAGCTCAGGGGTAACATCCTACGAGCAGTACTTC,CASSGVTSYEQYF,13,.,TRBV9,.,TRBJ2-7
TGTGCCAGCAGTTTTTGGGCCAAAGATTTAGCAAATCAGCCCCAGCATTTT,CASSFWAKDLANQPQHF,17,.,TRBV27,many,TRBJ1-5
TGTGCCAGCAGCTTAGCGGCGGGGACCCTCTACGAGCAGTACTTC,CASSLAAGTLYEQYF,15,.,TRBV11-1,.,TRBJ2-7
TGTGCCAGCAGCATCCGGGCAGGGGAAGAGACCCAGTACTTC,CASSIRAGEETQYF,14,.,TRBV9,.,TRBJ2-5
TGTGCCAGCAGCCGCCTCCCGGGGGGTGAAAAACTGTTTTTT,CASSRLPGGEKLFF,14,.,TRBV11-2,many,TRBJ1-4
TGTGCCAGTAGTATCTTAGACAGGCCCCGTACCTACAATGAGCAGTTCTTC,CASSILDRPRTYNEQFF,17,.,TRBV19,.,TRBJ2-1
TGTGCCAGCAGCTTAGGTGGTGCGAGCTTTGGTGGCGAAAAACTGTTTTTT,CASSLGGASFGGEKLFF,17,.,TRBV7-9,many,TRBJ1-4
TGTGCCAGCAGCTTGGACGCCAGCACAGATACGCAGTATTTT,CASSLDASTDTQYF,14,.,TRBV7-2,many,TRBJ2-3
TGTGCCATCAGTGCTACAGGGCGTACTGAAGCTTTCTTT,CAISATGRTEAFF,13,.,TRBV10-3,.,TRBJ1-1
TGTGCCAGCAGCTTAGGGGCAGGACTAGAGACCCAGTACTTC,CASSLGAGLETQYF,14,.,TRBV7-8,few,TRBJ2-5
TGTGCCAGCAGCTTAGGGACAGTGAACACTGAAGCTTTCTTT,CASSLGTVNTEAFF,14,.,TRBV7-8,many,TRBJ1-1
TGCACCAGCAGCCAAGAATGTATGGCAGGGGTTTCGCCTTGGTATGGCTACACCTTC,CTSSQECMAGVSPWYGYTF,19,.,TRBV1,many,TRBJ1-2
TGCGCCAGCAGCCTAAGTCAGTTGGCAGATACGCAGTATTTT,CASSLSQLADTQYF,14,.,TRBV5-1,few,TRBJ2-3